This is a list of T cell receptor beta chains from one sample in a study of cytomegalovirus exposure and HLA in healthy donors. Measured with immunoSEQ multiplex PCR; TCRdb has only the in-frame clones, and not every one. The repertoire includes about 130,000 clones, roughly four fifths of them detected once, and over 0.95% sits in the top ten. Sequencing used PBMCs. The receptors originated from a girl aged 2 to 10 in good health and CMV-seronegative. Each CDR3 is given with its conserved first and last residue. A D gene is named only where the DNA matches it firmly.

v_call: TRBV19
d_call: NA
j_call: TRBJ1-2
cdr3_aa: CASTRGSSDGYTF

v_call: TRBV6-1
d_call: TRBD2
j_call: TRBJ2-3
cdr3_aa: CASSWTSGSTDTQYF

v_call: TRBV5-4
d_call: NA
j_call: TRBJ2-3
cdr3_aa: CASERESSTDTQYF

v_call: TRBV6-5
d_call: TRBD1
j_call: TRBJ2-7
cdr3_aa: CASSWTGVSYEQYF

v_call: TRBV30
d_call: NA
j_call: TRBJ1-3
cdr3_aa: CAWSPSVFSGNTIYF

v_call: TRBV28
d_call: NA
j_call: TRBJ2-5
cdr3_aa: CASSPPSPETQYF

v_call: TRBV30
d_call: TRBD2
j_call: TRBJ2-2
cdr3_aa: CAWSPVTGLALNTGELFF

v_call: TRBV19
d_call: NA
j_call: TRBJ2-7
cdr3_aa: CASSIGWRRKLYEQYF

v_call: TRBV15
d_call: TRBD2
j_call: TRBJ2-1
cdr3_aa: CATRARSTGTSGRDEQFF

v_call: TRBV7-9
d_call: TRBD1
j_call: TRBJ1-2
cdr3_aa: CASSSGTEFYGYTF

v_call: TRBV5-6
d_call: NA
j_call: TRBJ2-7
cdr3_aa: CASSLVGGRYPYEQYF

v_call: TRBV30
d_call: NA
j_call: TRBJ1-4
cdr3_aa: CAWRSHPNEKLFF

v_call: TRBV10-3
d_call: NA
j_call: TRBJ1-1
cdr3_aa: CAISTSLNTEAFF

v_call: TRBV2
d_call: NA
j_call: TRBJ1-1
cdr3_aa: CASSEVGGSTEAFF

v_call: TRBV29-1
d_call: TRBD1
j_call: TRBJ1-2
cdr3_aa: CSVDRGQKGYTF

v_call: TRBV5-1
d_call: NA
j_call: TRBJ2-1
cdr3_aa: CASSLGGLSGVNEQFF

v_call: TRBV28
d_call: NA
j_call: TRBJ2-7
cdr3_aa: CASEGGVHEQYF

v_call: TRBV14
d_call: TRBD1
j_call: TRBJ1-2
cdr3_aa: CASSPRQGPLGGYTF

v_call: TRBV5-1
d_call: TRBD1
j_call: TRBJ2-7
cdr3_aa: CASSLGQGSSYEQYF

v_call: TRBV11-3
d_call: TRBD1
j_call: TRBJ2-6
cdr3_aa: CASSPRTGTSSGANVLTF

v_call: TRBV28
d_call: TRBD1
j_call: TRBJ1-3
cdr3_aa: CASSLAGQGSGNTIYF

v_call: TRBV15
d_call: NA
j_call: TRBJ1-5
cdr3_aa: CATSRAWEDSNQPQHF

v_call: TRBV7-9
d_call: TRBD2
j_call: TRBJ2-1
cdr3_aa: CASSLVGLAGYNEQFF

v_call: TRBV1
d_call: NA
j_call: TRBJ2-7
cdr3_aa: CTSSQDLAQGTYEQYF

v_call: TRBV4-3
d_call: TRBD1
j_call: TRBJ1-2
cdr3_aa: CASSRSGTGSRGYTF